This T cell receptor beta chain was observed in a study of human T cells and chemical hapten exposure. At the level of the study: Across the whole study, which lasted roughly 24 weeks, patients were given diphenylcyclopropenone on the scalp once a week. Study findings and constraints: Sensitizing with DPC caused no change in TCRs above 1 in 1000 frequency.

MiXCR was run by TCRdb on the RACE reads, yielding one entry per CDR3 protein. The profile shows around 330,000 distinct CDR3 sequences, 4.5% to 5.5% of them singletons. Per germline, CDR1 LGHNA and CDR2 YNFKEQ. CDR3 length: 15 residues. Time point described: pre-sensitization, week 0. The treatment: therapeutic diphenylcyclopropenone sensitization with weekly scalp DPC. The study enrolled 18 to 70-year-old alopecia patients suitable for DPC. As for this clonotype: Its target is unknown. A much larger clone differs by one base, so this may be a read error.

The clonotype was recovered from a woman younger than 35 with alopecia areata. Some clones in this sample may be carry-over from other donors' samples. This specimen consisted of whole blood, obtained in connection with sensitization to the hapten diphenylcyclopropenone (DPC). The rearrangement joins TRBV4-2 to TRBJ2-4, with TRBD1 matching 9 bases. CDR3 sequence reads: CVSSRRTGAGNIQYF. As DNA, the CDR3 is TGTGTCAGCAGCCGCAGGACAGGGGCGGGAAACATTCAGTACTTC.